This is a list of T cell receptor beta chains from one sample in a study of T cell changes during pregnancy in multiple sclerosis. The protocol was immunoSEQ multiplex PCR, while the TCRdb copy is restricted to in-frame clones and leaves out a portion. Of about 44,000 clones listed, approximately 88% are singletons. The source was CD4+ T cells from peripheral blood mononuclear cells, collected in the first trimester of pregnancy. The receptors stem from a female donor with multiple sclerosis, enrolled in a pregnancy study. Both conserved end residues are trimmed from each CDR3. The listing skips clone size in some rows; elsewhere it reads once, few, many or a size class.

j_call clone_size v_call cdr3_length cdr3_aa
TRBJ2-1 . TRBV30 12 AWRPGQVYNEQF
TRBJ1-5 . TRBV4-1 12 ASSPDRGGQPQH
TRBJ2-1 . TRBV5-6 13 ASSLGTSADNEQF
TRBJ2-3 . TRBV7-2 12 ASSLTSGTDTQY
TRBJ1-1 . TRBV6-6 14 ASRPGQGSLNTEAF
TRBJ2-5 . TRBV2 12 ASSETPGEETQY
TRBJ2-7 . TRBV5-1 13 ASSPTSGSAYEQY
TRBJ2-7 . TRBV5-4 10 ASSLGLGEQY
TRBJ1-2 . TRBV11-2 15 ASSHYRQSGYSYGYT
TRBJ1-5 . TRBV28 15 ASSSPGTEYSNQPQH
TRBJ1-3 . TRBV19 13 ASSPGQGNGNTIY
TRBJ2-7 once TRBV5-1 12 ASSSGPGAYEQY
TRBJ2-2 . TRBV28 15 ASIKYLAGGPGGELF
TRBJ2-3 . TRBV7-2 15 ASSLGGAGGVGDTQY
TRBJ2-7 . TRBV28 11 ASRSAWRDEQY